The next 11 T cell receptor beta chains were all read from a single sample in a study of OX40 agonist ivuxolimab in advanced cancers. TCRdb's table, derived via immunoSEQ multiplex PCR, lists solely in-frame clones and lacks some. The repertoire holds some 110,000 clones, over 85% seen once, with 0.15% to 0.17% in the top ten. The source material was CD4+ or CD8+ T cells sorted from blood, sampled in a trial of the OX40 agonist ivuxolimab. The receptors here all came from an adult with an advanced solid tumor such as melanoma, head and neck, liver or kidney cancer.

This clone appeared a single time. The chain combines TRBV30 with TRBJ2-6; D unclear. The CDR3 consists of 15 residues. Germline CDR1 and CDR2: GTSNPN and SVGIG (reference sequence). V was cut by 3 bases and J by 4 bases, with 13 bases left in between. The CDR3 reads CAWSDTTRGANVLTF. The CDR3 DNA is TGTGCCTGGAGCGACACGACCCGCGGGGCCAACGTCCTGACTTTC.

The chain joins TRBV1 to TRBJ2-3; the table's D call of TRBD2 was not tested on the DNA. TRBV1 is a pseudogene. The CDR3 has 13 residues. In DNA, the CDR3 is TGCACCAGCAGCCAAGCGGGGGTTGATACGCAGTATTTT. Its protein product is CTSSQAGVDTQYF.

The CDR3 bases are TGCGCCAGCAGCTTTAGGGGACAGGGGGTTCCTGGGGCCAACGTCCTGACTTTC. Residues: CASSFRGQGVPGANVLTF. The rearrangement joins TRBV5-1 to TRBJ2-6, with 11 bases aligning to TRBD1. The CDR3 consists of 18 residues. Germline V CDR1 and CDR2: SGHRS, YFSETQ. V lost 2 bases, J lost 2 bases, and 6 bases stayed unmatched.

The chain employs TRBV5-4 and TRBJ2-3; 10 bases agree with TRBD1. V shed 5 bases, J shed 1 base, and the junction held 7 bases outside the gene matches. CDR3 length: 16 amino acids. Germline V gene lookup returns CDR1 SGHNT and CDR2 YYREEE (reference sequence). Written as DNA, the CDR3 is TGTGCCAGCAGTTCTAGGGACAGGGGAGGCACAGATACGCAGTATTTT. Its translation is CASSSRDRGGTDTQYF.

The chain employs TRBV7-9 and TRBJ2-1; D remains unclear. Germline values: CDR1 SEHNR, CDR2 FQNEAQ (reference sequence). V lost 7 bases and J 2 bases, leaving 9 bases between the germline ends. This CDR3 has 13 amino acids. CDR3 coding DNA: TGTGCCAGCACCGAGAAGGCCTACAATGAGCAGTTCTTC. Amino acids: CASTEKAYNEQFF.

V gene TRBV7-2 combines with J gene TRBJ2-5, with D perhaps TRBD1 (6 bases). The germline V gene has CDR1 SGHTA and CDR2 FQGNSA. Trimming stripped 5 bases from V and 4 bases from J, with 11 bases between. The CDR3 runs 13 residues. The CDR3, as DNA: TGTGCCAGCAGCACCGGGACACGAGAGACCCAGTACTTC. Its translation is CASSTGTRETQYF.

The rearrangement uses TRBV5-1 and TRBJ2-3; 15 positions agree with TRBD2. Germline lookup yields CDR1 SGHRS and CDR2 YFSETQ. V dropped 4 bases and J dropped 6; count of bases not matched to a gene: 9. The CDR3 is 17 residues long. Here the CDR3 DNA reads TGCGCCAGCAGCAAGGGACTAGCGGGGGGCCTCGCGGATACGCAGTATTTT. Protein product: CASSKGLAGGLADTQYF. Variable domain in full (rest from reference TRBV5-1 and TRBJ2-3): KAGVTQTPRYLIKTRGQQVTLSCSPISGHRSVSWYQQTPGQGLQFLFEYFSETQRNKGNFPGRFSGRQFSNSRSEMNVSTLELGDSALYLCASSKGLAGGLADTQYFGPGTRLTVL.

The V call is TRBV29-1, the J call TRBJ2-7; a weak D match, TRBD2 (5 bases). V dropped 5 bases and J dropped 2 bases, with 16 bases sitting between them. The CDR3 length is 14 residues. Germline V lookup: CDR1 SQVTM, CDR2 ANQGSEA. CDR3 nucleotides: TGCAGCGTTCGGGATAGAGCGTCCCCCTACGAGCAGTACTTC. Translated: CSVRDRASPYEQYF.

This clone appeared a single time. This rearrangement joins TRBV4-3 to TRBJ2-7; 10 bases are shared with TRBD1. The junction had 9 bases not matched to a gene; V was cut back by 4 bases and J by 3 bases. CDR3 size: 16 residues. In germline, CDR1 is LGHNA, CDR2 YSLEER. CDR3 residues: CASSLSSTGGYYEQYF. CDR3 coding DNA: TGCGCCAGCAGCCTCTCGTCGACAGGGGGCTACTACGAGCAGTACTTC.

The chain has TRBV28 and TRBJ1-4, with a possible D match to TRBD1 (6 bases). The CDR3 consists of 15 residues. V was trimmed by 5 bases and J by 7 bases, leaving 17 bases between them. The germline CDR1 and CDR2 sequences are MDHEN and SYDVKM. CDR3 region: CASSVQQGNSEKLFF. The CDR3 region has the DNA TGTGCCAGCAGTGTCCAACAGGGTAACAGTGAAAAACTGTTTTTT.

This clone appeared once. The gene calls are TRBV2 and TRBJ2-5, with a tentative D call TRBD2 (5 bases). V lost 5 bases and J 7 bases, leaving 17 bases between the germline ends. This CDR3 contains 14 residues. Germline CDR1 reads SNHLY; CDR2 reads FYNNEI. The CDR3 sequence is CASSLTNPRSTQYF. The DNA for the CDR3 is TGTGCCAGCAGTTTGACTAACCCCAGGTCGACCCAGTACTTC.